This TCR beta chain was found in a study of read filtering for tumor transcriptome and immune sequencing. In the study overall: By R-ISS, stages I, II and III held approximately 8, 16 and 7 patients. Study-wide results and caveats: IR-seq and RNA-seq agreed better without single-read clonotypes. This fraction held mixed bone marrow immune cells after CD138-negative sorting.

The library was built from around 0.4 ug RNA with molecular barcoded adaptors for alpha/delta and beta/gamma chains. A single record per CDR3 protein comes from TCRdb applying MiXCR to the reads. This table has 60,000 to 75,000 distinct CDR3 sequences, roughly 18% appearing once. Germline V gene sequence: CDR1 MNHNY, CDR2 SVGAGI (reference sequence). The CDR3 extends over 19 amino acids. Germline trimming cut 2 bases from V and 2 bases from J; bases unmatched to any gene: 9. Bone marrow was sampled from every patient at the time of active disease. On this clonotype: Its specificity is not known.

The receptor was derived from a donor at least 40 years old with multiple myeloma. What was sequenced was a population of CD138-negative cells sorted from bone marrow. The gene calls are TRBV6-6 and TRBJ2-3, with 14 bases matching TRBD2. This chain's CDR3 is CASSYPGLAGEWATDTQYF. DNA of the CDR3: TGTGCCAGCAGTTACCCGGGACTAGCGGGAGAATGGGCCACAGATACGCAGTATTTT.